One sample yielded the 31 T cell receptor beta chains listed below, sequenced in a study of control samples from healthy donors and cancer patients. TCRdb's table, derived via immunoSEQ multiplex PCR, lists solely in-frame clones and lacks some. This sample yields about 100,000 clones, of which roughly 87% are seen a single time; over 15% belongs to the top ten. Source material: blood. The receptor set was obtained from a woman aged 45-65 years in good health.

This clone was seen a handful of times. V gene TRBV18 combines with J gene TRBJ1-2; a weak D match, TRBD1 (5 bases). Germline lookup yields CDR1 KGHSH and CDR2 LQKENI. The ends were cut back, 5 bases at V and 3 bases at J, with 10 bases in the middle. This CDR3 spans 13 amino acids. CDR3 in amino acids: CASSTGTDYGYTF. In DNA form, the CDR3 reads TGTGCCAGCTCAACCGGGACGGACTATGGCTACACCTTC.

The chain joins TRBV7-2 to TRBJ2-2; D perhaps matches TRBD1 (5 bases). Trimming removed 4 bases from V and 5 bases from J, with 11 bases in between. Germline CDR1 and CDR2: SGHTA and FQGNSA. The CDR3 consists of 14 residues. CDR3 in amino acids: CASSSGLHTGELFF. In DNA form, the CDR3 reads TGTGCCAGCAGCTCAGGGCTACATACCGGGGAGCTGTTTTTT.

The chain has TRBV5-1 and TRBJ2-7; D gene uncertain. The CDR3 extends over 12 amino acids. Trimming removed 2 bases at V and 4 bases at J, with 7 bases between. Germline V gives CDR1 SGHRS, CDR2 YFSETQ. The CDR3 loop is CASSFLTYEQYF. CDR3 sequence (DNA): TGCGCCAGCAGCTTTTTAACTTACGAGCAGTACTTC.

The chain has TRBV29-1 and TRBJ2-1, with 10 bases fitting TRBD1. CDR1 is SQVTM and CDR2 is ANQGSEA in the germline V gene. The junction had 2 bases not matched to a gene; V was cut back by 2 bases and J by 4 bases. The CDR3 spans 14 residues. The CDR3 bases are TGCAGCGTTGAACGGACAGGGGGTTACAATGAGCAGTTCTTC. It translates to CSVERTGGYNEQFF.

This chain uses TRBV2 with TRBJ1-1; D might be TRBD1 (6 bases). CDR3 size: 14 residues. The ends were cut back, 6 bases at V and 1 base at J, with 12 bases in the middle. CDR1 and CDR2 from the germline V gene are SNHLY and FYNNEI. CDR3 in amino acids: CASRRGAGNTEAFF. The DNA for the CDR3 is TGTGCCAGCAGGCGGGGGGCGGGGAACACTGAAGCTTTCTTT. Looking up the rest from reference TRBV2 and TRBJ1-1 gives the full variable domain: EPEVTQTPSHQVTQMGQEVILRCVPISNHLYFYWYRQILGQKVEFLVSFYNNEISEKSEIFDDQFSVERPDGSNFTLKIRSTKLEDSAMYFCASRRGAGNTEAFFGQGTRLTVV.

This chain links TRBV2 with TRBJ1-4; 7 bases are a match to TRBD1. The CDR3 extends over 15 amino acids. Germline V gene data show CDR1 as SNHLY and CDR2 as FYNNEI. Germline trimming cut 6 bases from V and 3 bases from J; bases unmatched to any gene: 7. As DNA, the CDR3 is TGTGCCAGCAGGGACACAGGGGTATCTAATGAAAAACTGTTTTTT. It specifies CASRDTGVSNEKLFF.

The V gene is TRBV4-3, the J gene TRBJ2-1; 7 bases fit TRBD2. CDR1 is LGHNA, CDR2 YSLEER, per germline. The V segment lost 4 bases and the J segment 6 bases; nucleotides outside the gene matches: 9. The CDR3 length is 15 residues. As DNA, the CDR3 is TGCGCCAGCAGCCGCGAACCGGGACTAATCAATGAGCAGTTCTTC. It translates to CASSREPGLINEQFF.

The chain couples TRBV6-5 to TRBJ2-2; 9 bases are a match to TRBD2. The J segment lost 6 bases and the V segment lost 8 bases, leaving 7 bases of the junction unmatched. Per the germline V gene, CDR1 is MNHEY and CDR2 is SVGAGI. CDR3 size: 14 residues. The CDR3 region is CASSRGGLAGELFF. The CDR3 DNA sequence: TGTGCCAGCTCGCGGGGGGGGCTAGCCGGGGAGCTGTTTTTT.

V usage is TRBV5-1 and J usage is TRBJ2-7, with D perhaps given as TRBD1 or TRBD2 (5 bases each). Trimming shortened V by 4 bases and J by 4 bases, and 15 bases separated the two germline ends. Per the germline V gene, CDR1 is SGHRS and CDR2 is YFSETQ. The CDR3 loop spans 14 amino acids. In DNA, the CDR3 is TGCGCCAGCAGCCCCCGGGGCGTGACTTACGAGCAGTACTTC. Protein: CASSPRGVTYEQYF.

This rearrangement joins TRBV9 to TRBJ1-1, with a tentative D call TRBD1 (5 bases). Trimming shortened V by 0 bases and J by 8 bases, and 8 bases separated the two germline ends. CDR1 and CDR2 from the germline V gene are SGDLS and YYNGEE. The CDR3 contains 12 residues. CDR3 region: CASSVEGLEAFF. The CDR3 bases are TGTGCCAGCAGCGTAGAGGGACTGGAAGCTTTCTTT.

The V gene is TRBV7-3, the J gene TRBJ2-5; possibly TRBD2 for D (7 bases). The CDR3 extends over 14 amino acids. Trimming stripped 4 bases from V and 5 bases from J, with 14 bases between. The V gene's germline CDR1 is SGHTA and CDR2 FQGTGA. The CDR3 nucleotides are TGTGCCAGCAGCTACGCGGGGGCGGGGGAGACCCAGTACTTC. Translating it yields CASSYAGAGETQYF.

This clone has just one count. V and J are TRBV27 and TRBJ1-1; D is unclear. The CDR3 is 13 amino acids. V lost 7 bases to trimming and J lost 3 bases, with 12 bases between them. The germline V gene encodes CDR1 MNHEY and CDR2 SMNVEV (reference sequence). CDR3 loop: CASKVAAYTEAFF. CDR3 bases: TGTGCCAGCAAGGTTGCAGCTTACACTGAAGCTTTCTTT.

The chain recombines TRBV12-5 with TRBJ1-4, with 7 positions matching TRBD1. Per the germline V gene, CDR1 is LGHNT and CDR2 is FRNRAP. This CDR3 has 16 amino acids. V lost 5 bases to trimming and J lost 6 bases; unmatched junction nucleotides: 12. This chain's CDR3 is CASGKTGARPYEKLFF. In nucleotides, the CDR3 is TGTGCTAGTGGTAAAACAGGGGCAAGGCCATATGAAAAACTGTTTTTT. The entire variable domain, with the rest obtained from reference TRBV12-5 and TRBJ1-4, is as follows: DARVTQTPRHKVTEMGQEVTMRCQPILGHNTVFWYRQTMMQGLELLAYFRNRAPLDDSGMPKDRFSAEMPDATLATLKIQPSEPRDSAVYFCASGKTGARPYEKLFFGSGTQLSVL.

There are a few counts of this clone. The chain joins TRBV5-6 to TRBJ1-1; D unclear. V lost 0 bases, J lost 0 bases, and 3 bases lay in between. Germline assignment: CDR1 SGHDT and CDR2 YYEEEE. This CDR3 has 13 amino acids. The CDR3: CASSLVVNTEAFF. For the CDR3, the DNA is TGTGCCAGCAGCTTGGTCGTGAACACTGAAGCTTTCTTT.

This chain connects TRBV7-9 to TRBJ1-1; D uncertain. Trimming cost V 8 bases and J 0 bases, with 16 bases left between them. The germline V gene has CDR1 SEHNR and CDR2 FQNEAQ (reference sequence). The CDR3 has 15 residues. The CDR3 spells CASALRAGVNTEAFF. The DNA of the CDR3 is TGTGCCAGCGCCCTTAGGGCAGGAGTGAACACTGAAGCTTTCTTT.

V gene TRBV2 combines with J gene TRBJ2-2; TRBD2 aligns across 7 bases. The CDR3 runs 19 residues. CDR1 and CDR2 (germline): SNHLY, FYNNEI. The trim removed 2 bases at V and 0 bases at J, leaving 12 bases unmatched. The CDR3 reads CASSESGLAVRANTGELFF. In nucleotides, the CDR3 is TGTGCCAGCAGTGAATCGGGGCTAGCGGTTAGAGCGAACACCGGGGAGCTGTTTTTT. The full variable domain, rest sourced from reference TRBV2 and TRBJ2-2, is EPEVTQTPSHQVTQMGQEVILRCVPISNHLYFYWYRQILGQKVEFLVSFYNNEISEKSEIFDDQFSVERPDGSNFTLKIRSTKLEDSAMYFCASSESGLAVRANTGELFFGEGSRLTVL.

The chain recombines TRBV2 with TRBJ1-2, with D unclear. CDR3 size: 13 residues. Between the trimmed V and J ends, which lost 5 bases and 8 bases, there was a span of 15 bases. The V gene's germline CDR1 is SNHLY and CDR2 FYNNEI. CDR3 protein: CASSLSGLQGYTF. The DNA for the CDR3 is TGTGCCAGCAGTCTGTCCGGGTTGCAAGGCTACACCTTC. The full variable domain, with the rest looked up from reference TRBV2 and TRBJ1-2, is EPEVTQTPSHQVTQMGQEVILRCVPISNHLYFYWYRQILGQKVEFLVSFYNNEISEKSEIFDDQFSVERPDGSNFTLKIRSTKLEDSAMYFCASSLSGLQGYTFGSGTRLTVV.

The chain couples TRBV27 to TRBJ2-1; 11 bases map to TRBD2. Germline V gives CDR1 MNHEY, CDR2 SMNVEV (reference sequence). CDR3 length: 16 amino acids. The V and J ends lost 4 bases and 5 bases, in that order; junction bases with no gene match: 7. The CDR3 sequence is CASSSYSGGADNEQFF. CDR3 nucleotides: TGTGCCAGCAGTTCCTATAGCGGGGGGGCCGACAATGAGCAGTTCTTC.

J is TRBJ1-1 and V is TRBV19; TRBD1 might be the D (5 bases). V was pared by 5 bases and J by 5 bases, with 18 bases between. The CDR3 loop spans 15 amino acids. Per the germline V gene, CDR1 is LNHDA and CDR2 is SQIVND (reference sequence). The CDR3 nucleotides are TGTGCCAGTAGTGCGGCGGGGAGCGGGGGGACTGAAGCTTTCTTT. This gives the protein CASSAAGSGGTEAFF. Supplemented by reference TRBV19 and TRBJ1-1, the full variable domain reads DGGITQSPKYLFRKEGQNVTLSCEQNLNHDAMYWYRQDPGQGLRLIYYSQIVNDFQKGDIAEGYSVSREKKESFPLTVTSAQKNPTAFYLCASSAAGSGGTEAFFGQGTRLTVV.

This sequence joins TRBV4-1 and TRBJ2-1; 10 positions match TRBD1. The CDR3 has 17 residues. Trimming at V came to 0 bases and at J to 2 bases, leaving 4 bases not matched to a gene. The V gene's germline CDR1 is MGHRA and CDR2 YSYEKL. The CDR3: CASSQDRTGGTYNEQFF. The CDR3 DNA reads TGCGCCAGCAGCCAAGATAGGACAGGGGGTACCTACAATGAGCAGTTCTTC.

The chain links TRBV9 to TRBJ2-5; D perhaps matches TRBD2 (6 bases). The CDR3 spans 15 residues. The germline V and J ends were trimmed by 3 bases and 1 base, with 13 bases remaining between them. CDR1 is SGDLS, CDR2 YYNGEE, per germline. CDR3 sequence: CASSASGGFQETQYF. CDR3 nucleotides: TGTGCCAGCAGCGCGAGCGGAGGGTTCCAAGAGACCCAGTACTTC.

In DNA form, the CDR3 reads TGTGCCAGCAGTGAAGCCTGGACAGGTGGGGAGCGGTTTTTT. This gives the protein CASSEAWTGGERFF. The chain has TRBV6-1 and TRBJ1-4; 7 bases match TRBD1. The CDR3 totals 14 residues. After removal of 0 bases from V and 16 bases from J, the junction contained 11 bases not matched to a gene. Looked up from germline, CDR1 is MNHNS and CDR2 is SASEGT.

The chain has TRBV6-5 and TRBJ1-2, with D perhaps TRBD1 (5 bases). V dropped 5 bases and J dropped 5 bases, with 18 bases sitting between them. Germline V gives CDR1 MNHEY, CDR2 SVGAGI. The CDR3 loop spans 15 amino acids. Written as DNA, the CDR3 is TGTGCCAGCAGTCGAGGGACGGCGGTACTATATGGCTACACCTTC. Its translation: CASSRGTAVLYGYTF.

The chain uses TRBV27 and TRBJ2-7, with 8 bases matching TRBD2. The CDR3 spans 12 residues. Per the germline V gene, CDR1 is MNHEY and CDR2 is SMNVEV (reference sequence). V shed 6 bases and J 11 bases; nucleotides not matched to a gene: 9. Here the CDR3 DNA reads TGTGCCAGCAGCACGGGAGGGAAGCACGAGTACTTC. It codes for CASSTGGKHEYF.

CDR3 loop: CASTQRARDTQYF. CDR3 bases: TGTGCCAGCACCCAGAGGGCACGAGATACGCAGTATTTT. The V and J genes are TRBV6-5 and TRBJ2-3, with TRBD2 as a possible D gene (5 bases). CDR1 is MNHEY, CDR2 SVGAGI, per germline. This CDR3 contains 13 residues. V lost 7 bases and J 5 bases, leaving 13 bases between the germline ends.

The chain has TRBV27 and TRBJ2-6, with TRBD1 identical over 7 bases. This CDR3 region has 16 residues. V was clipped by 4 bases and J by 3 bases; unmatched bases: 6. The germline V gene has CDR1 MNHEY and CDR2 SMNVEV (reference sequence). The DNA of the CDR3 is TGTGCCAGCAGTTCGAGGGGGCTCGGTGGGGCCAACGTCCTGACTTTC. Translation gives CASSSRGLGGANVLTF. Supplemented by reference TRBV27 and TRBJ2-6, the full variable domain reads EAQVTQNPRYLITVTGKKLTVTCSQNMNHEYMSWYRQDPGLGLRQIYYSMNVEVTDKGDVPEGYKVSRKEKRNFPLILESPSPNQTSLYFCASSSRGLGGANVLTFGAGSRLTVL.

This clone is medium-sized by share. J is TRBJ2-1 and V is TRBV4-3; D is undetermined. Looked up from germline, CDR1 is LGHNA and CDR2 is YSLEER. This CDR3 comprises 15 residues. V lost 0 bases and J 7 bases, leaving 13 bases between the germline ends. The CDR3 loop is CASSQDGVRQNEQFF. CDR3 nucleotides: TGCGCCAGCAGCCAAGACGGTGTCCGGCAAAATGAGCAGTTCTTC.

In the case of this clone: This CDR3 is also generated by other DNA sequences in the sample. The rearrangement joins TRBV6-5 to TRBJ1-6, with TRBD1 matching over 9 bases. Per the germline V gene, CDR1 is MNHEY and CDR2 is SVGAGI. The CDR3 extends over 14 amino acids. V trimming: 4 bases; J trimming: 9 bases; junction bases outside the gene matches: 4. The CDR3 DNA is TGTGCCAGCAGTTCGGGACAGGGCCGTTCACCCCTCCACTTT. The encoded protein is CASSSGQGRSPLHF.

V and J are TRBV30 and TRBJ2-7, with D tentatively TRBD1 (5 bases). Trimming took off 1 base at V and 5 bases at J, with 12 bases between the two ends. This CDR3 contains 13 residues. The germline V gene encodes CDR1 GTSNPN and CDR2 SVGIG (reference sequence). In DNA form, the CDR3 reads TGTGCCTGGAGTGGGCTCAGGGCCAACGAGCAGTACGTC. The encoded protein is CAWSGLRANEQYV.

The gene calls are TRBV7-7 and TRBJ2-3; 8 bases are shared with TRBD1. The CDR3 is made up of 14 amino acids. From germline, CDR1 is SSHAT and CDR2 FNYEAQ (reference sequence). The trim removed 4 bases at V and 6 bases at J, leaving 6 bases unmatched. CDR3 DNA sequence: TGTGCCAGCAGCTCAACAGGGGGGAGGGATACGCAGTATTTT. It specifies CASSSTGGRDTQYF.

The chain joins TRBV21-1 to TRBJ2-5; TRBD2, as called in the table, went unchecked against the DNA. TRBV21-1 is a recognized pseudogene. The CDR3 has 13 amino acids. CDR3 bases: TGTGCCAGCAATGCGGCCCCATGGGAGACCCAGTACTTC. This encodes CASNAAPWETQYF.